The 15 T cell receptor beta chains below all came from one sample that was sequenced in a study of blood T cell repertoires in COVID-19. Produced via immunoSEQ multiplex PCR; TCRdb's table is partial and in-frame only. The repertoire includes 210,000 or so clones, roughly 85% of them detected once, and 5.1% sits in the top ten. Sequencing was carried out using peripheral blood. The receptors stem from a man aged 45-65 years with COVID-19, enrolled during active disease.

The CDR3 region has the DNA TGTGCCAGCAGCCCCACGGACAATCTTTCACCCCTCCACTTT. It translates to CASSPTDNLSPLHF. The rearrangement links TRBV3-1 (or the pseudogene TRBV3-2) to TRBJ1-6; D is perhaps TRBD1 (5 bases). V was cut by 4 bases and J by 9 bases, with 13 bases left in between. From germline, CDR1 is LGHDT and CDR2 YNNKEL (reference sequence). There are 14 residues in the CDR3.

The chain recombines TRBV10-1 with TRBJ1-2; TRBD1 might be the D (6 bases). CDR3 length: 13 residues. Deletions cut 5 bases from V and 9 bases from J, with 16 bases between. Germline V gives CDR1 WNHNN, CDR2 SYGVQD (reference sequence). The CDR3 DNA sequence: TGCGCCAGCAGTCAGTACAGGGACGGGAGCTACACCTTC. Translation: CASSQYRDGSYTF.

The chain links TRBV30 to TRBJ1-3, with TRBD1 matching over 8 bases. This CDR3 has 13 amino acids. V was clipped by 4 bases and J by 4 bases; unmatched bases: 3. CDR1 and CDR2 from the germline V gene are GTSNPN and SVGIG (reference sequence). The CDR3 nucleotides read TGTGCCTGGAACAGGGGGGCAGGAAACACCATATATTTT. It translates to CAWNRGAGNTIYF.

This sequence joins TRBV27 and TRBJ2-5; D may be TRBD2 (6 bases). CDR1 and CDR2 from the germline V gene are MNHEY and SMNVEV (reference sequence). Trimming removed 4 bases at V and 4 bases at J, with 16 bases between. The CDR3 has 15 residues. This chain's CDR3 is CASSSRALEGETQYF. In DNA form, the CDR3 reads TGTGCCAGCAGTTCAAGGGCTTTGGAGGGAGAGACCCAGTACTTC.

The rearrangement uses TRBV7-9 and TRBJ2-3; D is possibly TRBD1 (6 bases). This CDR3 has 13 residues. Trimming cost V 5 bases and J 3 bases, with 9 bases left between them. Germline V CDR1 and CDR2: SEHNR, FQNEAQ (reference sequence). The CDR3, as DNA: TGTGCCAGCAGCCGAACAGGGACAGATACGCAGTATTTT. It translates to CASSRTGTDTQYF.

CDR3 sequence: CASSSGGYLYEQYF. CDR3 nucleotides: TGTGCCAGCAGCTCGGGGGGGTACCTCTACGAGCAGTACTTC. V is TRBV5-4 and J is TRBJ2-7; 8 nucleotides line up with TRBD2. V was clipped by 3 bases and J by 3 bases; unmatched bases: 5. The CDR3 sequence is 14 residues long. The germline CDR1 and CDR2 sequences are SGHNT and YYREEE (reference sequence).

The CDR3 sequence is CASSQAGGYGYTF. CDR3 DNA: TGCGCCAGCAGTCAGGCGGGAGGCTATGGCTACACCTTC. The rearrangement joins TRBV23-1 to TRBJ1-2, with D uncertain. TRBV23-1 counts as an open reading frame of uncertain function. CDR3 length: 13 residues. V shed 3 bases and J shed 4 bases, with 9 bases lying between them.

In its sample, this clone was seen a few times. The chain couples TRBV7-6 to TRBJ1-6; weak D call: TRBD1 (5 bases). V was clipped by 2 bases and J by 3 bases, with 14 bases between them. The CDR3 has 17 residues. Germline V gives CDR1 SGHVS, CDR2 FNYEAQ. In nucleotides, the CDR3 is TGTGCCAGCAGCTTAAAGACCCCCGACAGCTATAATTCACCCCTCCACTTT. As protein: CASSLKTPDSYNSPLHF.

The V and J genes are TRBV6-2 or TRBV6-3 and TRBJ2-7; tentatively, D is TRBD2 (5 bases). The CDR3 runs 12 residues. Between the trimmed V and J ends, which lost 5 bases and 3 bases, there was a span of 8 bases. Germline V gene data show CDR1 as MNHEY and CDR2 as SVGEGT. CDR3 in amino acids: CASSPGFYEQYF. CDR3 nucleotides: TGTGCCAGCAGTCCGGGGTTCTACGAGCAGTACTTC.

The V call is TRBV27, the J call TRBJ1-1; 7 nucleotides match TRBD1. The V and J ends lost 6 bases and 5 bases, in that order; junction bases with no gene match: 21. The CDR3 has 18 amino acids. Germline V gene data show CDR1 as MNHEY and CDR2 as SMNVEV (reference sequence). DNA for the CDR3: TGTGCCAGCAGAAGTTTCGTGGGAAATAGGGGGCGGGATACTGAAGCTTTCTTT. Encoded protein: CASRSFVGNRGRDTEAFF.

The rearrangement uses TRBV7-2 and TRBJ1-1; unclear D gene. The length of the CDR3 is 13 residues. CDR1 and CDR2 (germline): SGHTA, FQGNSA. V dropped 2 bases and J dropped 1 base, with 5 bases sitting between them. CDR3 loop: CASSLFKNTEAFF. The CDR3 DNA sequence: TGTGCCAGCAGCTTATTTAAGAACACTGAAGCTTTCTTT.

The chain has TRBV2 and TRBJ2-7; D gene ambiguous. Trimming took off 3 bases at V and 0 bases at J, with 9 bases between the two ends. Germline V gene lookup returns CDR1 SNHLY and CDR2 FYNNEI. This CDR3 region has 14 residues. In DNA, the CDR3 is TGTGCCAGCAGTGAGTGGCAGAACTCCTACGAGCAGTACTTC. Protein product: CASSEWQNSYEQYF.

The chain joins TRBV3-1 (or the pseudogene TRBV3-2) to TRBJ2-7; TRBD1 might be the D (5 bases). The CDR3 consists of 13 residues. Trimming took 4 bases from V and 6 from J, leaving 13 bases between them. CDR1 LGHDT and CDR2 YNNKEL come from the germline V gene (reference sequence). The CDR3 DNA follows: TGTGCCAGCAGCCCCCGGCGCCAGGGCGAGCAGTACTTC. This translates into CASSPRRQGEQYF.

J is TRBJ2-1 and V is TRBV4-1; TRBD2 is a possible D gene (6 bases). Trimming removed 4 bases at V and 6 bases at J, with 10 bases between. Germline V gene data show CDR1 as MGHRA and CDR2 as YSYEKL. CDR3 length: 13 amino acids. In DNA, the CDR3 is TGCGCCAGCAGCCCTAACGGGGGCAATGAGCAGTTCTTC. As protein: CASSPNGGNEQFF.

The V gene is TRBV9, the J gene TRBJ1-6, with TRBD1 matching 11 bases. V lost 2 bases and J lost 7; bases outside the gene matches: 2. Germline V CDR1 and CDR2: SGDLS, YYNGEE. The CDR3 sequence is 15 residues long. DNA for the CDR3: TGTGCCAGCAGCGTCCGGGACAGGGGGAATTCACCCCTCCACTTT. Residues: CASSVRDRGNSPLHF.